Reported below is one T cell receptor (beta chain). The source of the sample is a study of shared clonotypes between healthy human individuals. CDR1 and CDR2 (germline): SGHDT, YYEEEE. This CDR3 contains 15 residues. Trimming stripped 1 base from V and 3 bases from J, with 10 bases between. Produced via immunoSEQ multiplex PCR; TCRdb's table is partial and in-frame only. The sample includes about 2.4 million clones, under 95% of them seen just once. V gene TRBV5-6 combines with J gene TRBJ2-2; D ambiguous. This receptor was taken from a man younger than 30 in good health. Some clones in this sample may be carry-over from other donors' samples. The material sequenced was naive CD4+ T cells from PBMCs. Subset indicated: CD45RA+ positively selected. The CDR3, as DNA: TGTGCCAGCAGCTTGTCGCAGTGGTACACCGGGGAGCTGTTTTTT. Translated: CASSLSQWYTGELFF.